The 17 T cell receptor beta chains listed next were all sequenced from one sample in a study of blood T cell repertoires in COVID-19. TCRdb keeps only in-frame clones here, not all; method: immunoSEQ multiplex PCR. The sample yields fewer than 100,000 clones, 80% to 90% seen once. Sequencing input: peripheral blood. The receptors stem from a woman between 45 and 60 years old with acute or convalescent COVID-19.

This clone occurred once. V gene TRBV15 combines with J gene TRBJ1-4, with 7 bases aligning to TRBD1. Germline CDR1 is LNHNV and CDR2 is YYDKDF (reference sequence). V lost 1 base and J lost 4; bases outside the gene matches: 6. CDR3 length: 16 residues. The CDR3, as DNA: TGTGCCACCAGCAGAGTCCAGGGACAGCGTAATGAAAAACTGTTTTTT. It encodes CATSRVQGQRNEKLFF.

The chain combines TRBV7-8 with TRBJ1-1; TRBD1 matches 8 bases. This CDR3 spans 14 amino acids. Trimming cost V 5 bases and J 5 bases; bases outside gene matches: 7. The germline V gene encodes CDR1 SGHVS and CDR2 FQNEAQ. For the CDR3, the DNA is TGTGCCAGCAGCCCAAGGACAGGGAGGACTGAAGCTTTCTTT. Translation: CASSPRTGRTEAFF.

The J gene is TRBJ1-5, the V gene TRBV2, with 7 positions matching TRBD1. Trimming cost V 1 base and J 8 bases; bases outside gene matches: 5. Germline V gene sequence: CDR1 SNHLY, CDR2 FYNNEI. The length of the CDR3 is 14 residues. CDR3 sequence reads: CASSEGQGRKPQHF. DNA of the CDR3: TGTGCCAGCAGTGAAGGACAGGGAAGGAAGCCCCAGCATTTT.

V gene TRBV30 combines with J gene TRBJ1-1; D perhaps matches TRBD1 (5 bases). The germline V and J ends were trimmed by 3 bases and 1 base, with 12 bases remaining between them. Germline CDR1 and CDR2: GTSNPN and SVGIG (reference sequence). The CDR3 is made up of 14 amino acids. CDR3 nucleotide sequence: TGTGCCTGGAGGCTTGGACACCCGAACACTGAAGCTTTCTTT. This encodes CAWRLGHPNTEAFF.

The CDR3 loop reads CSVEGVLQETQYF. In DNA form, the CDR3 reads TGCAGCGTCGAGGGCGTCTTACAAGAGACCCAGTACTTC. V usage is TRBV29-1 and J usage is TRBJ2-5, with D tentatively TRBD2 (5 bases). The CDR3 length is 13 residues. Trimming removed 6 bases from V and 2 bases from J, with 13 bases in between. In germline, CDR1 is SQVTM, CDR2 ANQGSEA.

This chain uses TRBV7-8 with TRBJ2-2; TRBD1 matches at 8 bases. V shed 1 base and J 6 bases; nucleotides not matched to a gene: 13. The germline V gene has CDR1 SGHVS and CDR2 FQNEAQ. This CDR3 comprises 18 residues. CDR3 nucleotides: TGTGCCAGCAGCTTAGTAGGTTGGCAGGGGGCGAGTGCCGGGGAGCTGTTTTTT. Its translation: CASSLVGWQGASAGELFF.

The gene calls are TRBV9 and TRBJ1-2, with 8 bases identical to TRBD1. The trim removed 5 bases at V and 4 bases at J, leaving 10 bases unmatched. In germline, CDR1 is SGDLS, CDR2 YYNGEE. This CDR3 spans 15 amino acids. CDR3 nucleotides: TGTGCCAGCAGACCACTAAGACAGGGGAGCTATGGCTACACCTTC. Residues: CASRPLRQGSYGYTF.

The genes are TRBV19 and TRBJ1-5; 7 positions agree with TRBD1. Germline V gene data show CDR1 as LNHDA and CDR2 as SQIVND (reference sequence). V was clipped by 4 bases and J by 2 bases; unmatched bases: 8. CDR3 size: 16 residues. CDR3 protein: CASSTRGSRGNQPQHF. For the CDR3, the DNA is TGTGCCAGTAGTACCAGGGGGAGTAGGGGCAATCAGCCCCAGCATTTT. Combining the CDR3 with reference TRBV19 and TRBJ1-5 gives the whole variable domain DGGITQSPKYLFRKEGQNVTLSCEQNLNHDAMYWYRQDPGQGLRLIYYSQIVNDFQKGDIAEGYSVSREKKESFPLTVTSAQKNPTAFYLCASSTRGSRGNQPQHFGDGTRLSIL.

The chain combines TRBV19 with TRBJ1-6, with TRBD1 identical over 8 bases. This CDR3 has 15 residues. The J segment lost 11 bases and the V segment lost 4 bases, leaving 10 bases of the junction unmatched. Germline assignment: CDR1 LNHDA and CDR2 SQIVND (reference sequence). The CDR3 sequence: CASSTFGQGGAPLHF. CDR3 nucleotides: TGTGCCAGTAGTACCTTCGGACAGGGAGGAGCACCCCTCCACTTT.

This rearrangement joins TRBV6-5 to TRBJ2-7, with TRBD2 identical over 9 bases. The germline gives CDR1 MNHEY, CDR2 SVGAGI. The junction had 3 bases not matched to a gene; V was cut back by 6 bases and J by 0 bases. This CDR3 is built from 14 residues. The CDR3 region has the DNA TGTGCCAGCAGCCATAGCGGGGGCTCCTACGAGCAGTACTTC. This codes for CASSHSGGSYEQYF.

This clone was detected only a few times. The same CDR3 arises from other DNA sequences in this sample as well. The chain combines TRBV4-1 with TRBJ1-6; 10 positions match TRBD1. The CDR3 consists of 14 residues. Unmatched junction bases numbered 4, after V lost 5 bases and J lost 9 bases. Per germline, CDR1 MGHRA and CDR2 YSYEKL. The DNA for the CDR3 is TGCGCCAGCAGCAACCGGGACAGGGGTTCACCCCTCCACTTT. Amino acids: CASSNRDRGSPLHF.

This chain uses TRBV19 with TRBJ1-2, with TRBD1 matching over 8 bases. Germline trimming cut 1 base from V and 2 bases from J; bases unmatched to any gene: 6. CDR1 and CDR2 (germline): LNHDA, SQIVND (reference sequence). This CDR3 contains 16 residues. DNA of the CDR3: TGTGCCAGTAGTATAGGAGGACAGGGACTAAACTATGGCTACACCTTC. It translates to CASSIGGQGLNYGYTF.

Only one count was recorded for this clone. The chain is built from TRBV7-8 and TRBJ1-2; 9 bases agree with TRBD1. The CDR3 runs to 13 residues. CDR1 and CDR2 (germline): SGHVS, FQNEAQ. J was trimmed by 5 bases and V by 3 bases; bases with no gene match: 1. The CDR3 coding sequence is TGTGCCAGCAGCTTGGGGACAGGGTATGGCTACACCTTC. It translates to CASSLGTGYGYTF.

The gene calls are TRBV2 and TRBJ2-5; D remains ambiguous. V was clipped by 4 bases and J by 5 bases, with 8 bases between them. Germline lookup yields CDR1 SNHLY and CDR2 FYNNEI. The CDR3 contains 12 residues. The CDR3 region is CASSVARETQYF. CDR3 bases: TGTGCCAGCAGTGTCGCCAGGGAGACCCAGTACTTC.

The chain carries TRBV12-3 or TRBV12-4 and TRBJ1-6; no firm D call. V was clipped by 7 bases and J by 12 bases, with 10 bases between them. The CDR3 covers 11 residues. CDR3 region: CASTRTGPLHF. The CDR3 nucleotides are TGTGCCAGCACCCGGACTGGACCCCTCCACTTT.

This sequence joins TRBV6-5 and TRBJ1-1; no firm D call. CDR1 is MNHEY and CDR2 is SVGAGI in the germline V gene. The CDR3 is 14 amino acids. Trimming pared 8 bases from V and 0 bases from J, leaving 13 bases between. Written as DNA, the CDR3 is TGTGCCAGCCGGAGGGCAGGCATGAACACTGAAGCTTTCTTT. Protein sequence: CASRRAGMNTEAFF.

The chain has TRBV6-5 and TRBJ2-3, with 9 bases fitting TRBD2. The J segment lost 1 base and the V segment lost 8 bases, leaving 1 base of the junction unmatched. The CDR3 sequence is 13 residues long. Per the germline V gene, CDR1 is MNHEY and CDR2 is SVGAGI. The CDR3 nucleotides are TGTGCCAGCCGGACTAGCGGCACAGATACGCAGTATTTT. Residues: CASRTSGTDTQYF.